This entry lists 22 T cell receptor beta chains sequenced from one sample in a study of blood T cell repertoires in COVID-19. Generated by immunoSEQ multiplex PCR, the TCRdb table keeps only in-frame clones and is missing some. The table shows about half a million clones, with 80% to 90% occurring only once. The sequenced sample consisted of peripheral blood. Receptor source: a human donor in a cohort sampled during active COVID-19.

The chain has TRBV7-2 and TRBJ2-7; D is perhaps TRBD1 (6 bases). Germline loops: CDR1 SGHTA, CDR2 FQGNSA. V lost 1 base, J lost 3 bases, and 7 bases lay in between. The CDR3 is 13 residues long. CDR3 sequence reads: CASSLGGHYEQYF. CDR3 nucleotide sequence: TGTGCCAGCAGCTTAGGGGGACACTACGAGCAGTACTTC.

This clone was counted a single time. J is TRBJ2-1 and V is TRBV19, with TRBD1 as a possible D gene (5 bases). The V gene lost 4 bases and the J gene lost 8 bases, with 27 bases spanning the gap. CDR1 and CDR2 (germline): LNHDA, SQIVND (reference sequence). The CDR3 sequence is 18 residues long. CDR3 DNA sequence: TGTGCCAGTAGTACGACATACGCAGGGTCTTCGGGTAGGTATGAGCAGTTCTTC. The encoded protein is CASSTTYAGSSGRYEQFF.

The chain uses TRBV18 and TRBJ1-5; D possibly corresponds to TRBD1 (6 bases). Trimming left V 8 bases short and J 3 bases short, with 11 bases between. The CDR3 spans 13 residues. Germline V lookup: CDR1 KGHSH, CDR2 LQKENI. The CDR3 sequence is CASQGQTNQPQHF. DNA of the CDR3: TGTGCCAGCCAAGGACAGACCAATCAGCCCCAGCATTTT.

This rearrangement joins TRBV3-1 (or the pseudogene TRBV3-2) to TRBJ2-5, with D perhaps TRBD2 (5 bases). The CDR3 loop spans 13 amino acids. Germline loops: CDR1 LGHDT, CDR2 YNNKEL (reference sequence). The V end was cut by 3 bases, the J end by 5 bases, with 10 bases between. In DNA form, the CDR3 reads TGTGCCAGCAGCCACTGGCGGGCGGAGACCCAGTACTTC. It specifies CASSHWRAETQYF.

The chain couples TRBV11-3 to TRBJ2-7; 14 positions agree with TRBD2. CDR1 is SGHNT, CDR2 YENEEA, per germline. This CDR3 region has 18 residues. Trimming at V came to 2 bases and at J to 0 bases, leaving 6 bases not matched to a gene. The CDR3 nucleotides are TGTGCCAGCAGCTTACCCGGGACTAGCGGGAGTAGCTCCTACGAGCAGTACTTC. Translating gives CASSLPGTSGSSSYEQYF.

This rearrangement joins TRBV5-1 to TRBJ2-3, with TRBD2 as a possible D gene (5 bases). Germline V CDR1 and CDR2: SGHRS, YFSETQ. CDR3 length equals 16 residues. V shed 4 bases and J shed 5 bases, with 20 bases lying between them. In DNA, the CDR3 is TGCGCCAGCAGCCTCCTATCGGCAGCCGGGGAAGATACGCAGTATTTT. This encodes CASSLLSAAGEDTQYF.

This chain connects TRBV29-1 to TRBJ2-1; 10 bases fit TRBD1. This CDR3 is built from 10 residues. Trimming at V came to 4 bases and at J to 14 bases, leaving 2 bases not matched to a gene. The germline gives CDR1 SQVTM, CDR2 ANQGSEA. The CDR3 region is CSVGDRGEFF. The DNA of the CDR3 is TGCAGCGTTGGGGACAGGGGAGAGTTCTTC.

The J gene is TRBJ2-4, the V gene TRBV7-2; tentative D call: TRBD1 (6 bases). The CDR3 length is 16 residues. Trimming left V 5 bases short and J 0 bases short, with 14 bases between. Germline assignment: CDR1 SGHTA and CDR2 FQGNSA. CDR3 in amino acids: CASSLGTLLAKNIQYF. As DNA, the CDR3 is TGTGCCAGCAGCCTGGGGACACTACTAGCCAAAAACATTCAGTACTTC.

The J gene is TRBJ2-1, the V gene TRBV7-3; unclear D gene. The CDR3 contains 17 residues. V was cut by 2 bases and J by 10 bases, with 24 bases left in between. Germline V lookup: CDR1 SGHTA, CDR2 FQGTGA. CDR3 nucleotides: TGTGCCAGCAGCTTACGTCCCGCGGTGCCCGGTTTGTCGGAGCAGTTCTTC. Its protein is CASSLRPAVPGLSEQFF.

V usage is TRBV9 and J usage is TRBJ2-5, with D perhaps matching TRBD1 (8 bases). Germline lookup yields CDR1 SGDLS and CDR2 YYNGEE. The CDR3 contains 14 residues. Trimming pared 3 bases from V and 4 bases from J, leaving 13 bases between. The DNA for the CDR3 is TGTGCCAGCAGCGCAGGGGGCGGGAGAGAGACCCAGTACTTC. It is translated as CASSAGGGRETQYF.

This rearrangement joins TRBV27 to TRBJ2-2, with 7 bases fitting TRBD2. The CDR3 contains 15 residues. Germline V gene data show CDR1 as MNHEY and CDR2 as SMNVEV (reference sequence). The J segment lost 0 bases and the V segment lost 7 bases, leaving 5 bases of the junction unmatched. This CDR3 reads CASTPSGTNTGELFF. The CDR3 DNA reads as TGTGCCAGCACCCCAAGCGGGACGAACACCGGGGAGCTGTTTTTT.

V is TRBV7-6 and J is TRBJ1-4; 10 nucleotides match TRBD1. CDR3 length: 14 residues. Germline CDR1 and CDR2: SGHVS and FNYEAQ. J was trimmed by 8 bases and V by 1 base; bases with no gene match: 1. The CDR3 spells CASSLGDRGEKLFF. CDR3 coding DNA: TGTGCCAGCAGCTTAGGGGACAGGGGCGAAAAACTGTTTTTT.

The chain couples TRBV6-5 to TRBJ2-7; TRBD2 agrees at 9 bases. Germline V gives CDR1 MNHEY, CDR2 SVGAGI. The length of the CDR3 is 15 residues. With 6 bases clipped from V and 4 bases from J, the junction kept 10 bases outside the gene matches. CDR3 loop: CASRIPFSGGYEQYF. CDR3 in DNA: TGTGCCAGCAGGATTCCCTTTAGCGGGGGATACGAGCAGTACTTC.

In this sample, this clone turned up a few times. The chain recombines TRBV10-3 with TRBJ2-2; 9 bases agree with TRBD2. Losses at the gene ends were 7 bases for V and 2 bases for J; bases not matched to a gene: 5. The CDR3 is made up of 15 amino acids. Germline CDR1 is ENHRY and CDR2 is SYGVKD. Here the CDR3 reads CAIMRAGGNTGELFF. The CDR3 DNA follows: TGTGCCATCATGAGAGCGGGGGGAAACACCGGGGAGCTGTTTTTT.

The gene calls are TRBV5-1 and TRBJ1-1; possibly TRBD1 for D (6 bases). Trimming shortened V by 4 bases and J by 10 bases, and 14 bases separated the two germline ends. Germline loops: CDR1 SGHRS, CDR2 YFSETQ. The CDR3 is 12 amino acids. The CDR3: CASSEQGVLAFF. CDR3 in DNA: TGCGCCAGCAGCGAACAGGGAGTTTTAGCTTTCTTT.

The chain has TRBV6-2 or TRBV6-3 and TRBJ1-5; D is ambiguous. The CDR3 has 14 residues. Looked up from germline, CDR1 is MNHEY and CDR2 is SVGEGT. V was cut by 4 bases and J by 6 bases, with 13 bases left in between. CDR3 amino acids: CASSFERTGQPQHF. CDR3 nucleotide sequence: TGTGCCAGCAGTTTTGAGAGGACTGGTCAGCCCCAGCATTTT.

This chain uses TRBV24-1 with TRBJ2-1; D is unresolved. Trimming removed 0 bases from V and 6 bases from J, with 5 bases in between. This CDR3 is 13 amino acids long. The germline CDR1 and CDR2 sequences are KGHDR and SFDVKD. The CDR3 sequence: CATSDLGRNEQFF. Written as DNA, the CDR3 is TGTGCCACCAGTGATTTGGGCCGCAATGAGCAGTTCTTC.

The rearrangement links TRBV3-1 (or the pseudogene TRBV3-2) to TRBJ2-1; TRBD2 matches 8 bases. Germline values: CDR1 LGHDT, CDR2 YNNKEL (reference sequence). The CDR3 loop spans 17 amino acids. V dropped 4 bases and J dropped 6; count of bases not matched to a gene: 14. The CDR3 bases are TGTGCCAGCAGCCCTGGCTTCGGGACTAGAAGGTTCAATGAGCAGTTCTTC. Its translation is CASSPGFGTRRFNEQFF.

DNA of the CDR3: TGTGCCAGCAGCCTAACAGGGGGCGCGGGGAACACTGAAGCTTTCTTT. This gives the protein CASSLTGGAGNTEAFF. The rearrangement uses TRBV11-3 and TRBJ1-1; TRBD1 aligns across 9 bases. The CDR3 has 16 residues. The germline V gene has CDR1 SGHNT and CDR2 YENEEA. V gave up 5 bases and J gave up 1 base; unmatched junction bases: 8.

The chain recombines TRBV5-4 with TRBJ2-5; D is possibly TRBD2 (5 bases). Deletions cut 4 bases from V and 5 bases from J, with 9 bases between. This CDR3 region has 12 residues. Germline V lookup: CDR1 SGHNT, CDR2 YYREEE (reference sequence). DNA of the CDR3: TGTGCCAGCAGCCACGGAGGCGAGACCCAGTACTTC. It encodes CASSHGGETQYF.

V usage is TRBV5-1 and J usage is TRBJ2-5, with D possibly matching TRBD2 (6 bases). Deletions cut 0 bases from V and 4 bases from J, with 16 bases between. Per the germline V gene, CDR1 is SGHRS and CDR2 is YFSETQ. This CDR3 has 16 amino acids. CDR3 region: CASSLEGSSDAETQYF. The CDR3 region has the DNA TGCGCCAGCAGCTTGGAGGGTTCTAGCGACGCAGAGACCCAGTACTTC. Together with reference TRBV5-1 and TRBJ2-5, the CDR3 gives the full variable domain: KAGVTQTPRYLIKTRGQQVTLSCSPISGHRSVSWYQQTPGQGLQFLFEYFSETQRNKGNFPGRFSGRQFSNSRSEMNVSTLELGDSALYLCASSLEGSSDAETQYFGPGTRLLVL.

The rearrangement joins TRBV19 to TRBJ2-2; 8 bases align to TRBD1. There are 16 residues in the CDR3. Germline trimming cut 4 bases from V and 3 bases from J; bases unmatched to any gene: 7. CDR1 and CDR2 from the germline V gene are LNHDA and SQIVND (reference sequence). The CDR3 DNA sequence: TGTGCCAGTAGTACATCAGGGGGCCCTTACACCGGGGAGCTGTTTTTT. It encodes CASSTSGGPYTGELFF.